A single sample gave rise to the 13 T cell receptor beta chains below, sequenced in a study of blood T cell repertoires in COVID-19. The data were produced by immunoSEQ multiplex PCR, yet TCRdb's version contains in-frame clones alone and is incomplete. The sample yields about 220,000 clones, roughly 80% seen once. Sequencing input: peripheral blood. Receptors were obtained from a woman aged 25 to 39 who had recovered from COVID-19.

The rearrangement joins TRBV9 to TRBJ1-6; D unresolved. Germline V gene data show CDR1 as SGDLS and CDR2 as YYNGEE. The CDR3 covers 14 residues. V lost 0 bases and J 9 bases, leaving 10 bases between the germline ends. CDR3 sequence reads: CASSVDGEGSPLHF. The CDR3 nucleotides are TGTGCCAGCAGCGTAGACGGGGAGGGTTCACCCCTCCACTTT. Together with reference TRBV9 and TRBJ1-6, the CDR3 gives the full variable domain: DSGVTQTPKHLITATGQRVTLRCSPRSGDLSVYWYQQSLDQGLQFLIQYYNGEERAKGNILERFSAQQFPDLHSELNLSSLELGDSALYFCASSVDGEGSPLHFGNGTRLTVT.

The rearrangement uses TRBV29-1 and TRBJ1-5; the D gene is possibly TRBD1 (6 bases). V was trimmed by 5 bases and J by 4 bases, leaving 12 bases between them. Germline V lookup: CDR1 SQVTM, CDR2 ANQGSEA. The CDR3 length is 13 residues. CDR3 sequence reads: CSVYLGANQPQHF. In DNA form, the CDR3 reads TGCAGCGTTTACTTGGGGGCAAATCAGCCCCAGCATTTT.

The rearrangement uses TRBV29-1 and TRBJ2-6; 7 nucleotides line up with TRBD1. Germline V CDR1 and CDR2: SQVTM, ANQGSEA. Trimming cost V 4 bases and J 0 bases; bases outside gene matches: 9. This CDR3 is 17 amino acids long. CDR3 region: CSVGTGPTSSGANVLTF. The CDR3 region has the DNA TGCAGCGTTGGGACAGGTCCTACCAGCTCTGGGGCCAACGTCCTGACTTTC.

In this sample, this clone turned up once. This chain links TRBV30 with TRBJ1-5, with 8 bases matching TRBD1. Germline loops: CDR1 GTSNPN, CDR2 SVGIG (reference sequence). The CDR3 is made up of 14 amino acids. V was pared by 0 bases and J by 7 bases, with 5 bases of the junction left unmatched. The CDR3 loop reads CAWSVAQGDQPQHF. In DNA, the CDR3 is TGTGCCTGGAGTGTCGCACAGGGGGACCAGCCCCAGCATTTT.

In its sample, this clone was seen a few times. The chain joins TRBV30 to TRBJ1-2; TRBD1 is a possible D gene (5 bases). V was clipped by 8 bases and J by 4 bases, with 14 bases between them. The CDR3 spans 12 residues. The V gene's germline CDR1 is GTSNPN and CDR2 SVGIG (reference sequence). CDR3 sequence reads: CAMTAGGYGYTF. CDR3 bases: TGTGCCATGACCGCGGGGGGCTATGGCTACACCTTC.

This rearrangement joins TRBV19 to TRBJ2-7, with 9 bases that match TRBD1. The V gene's germline CDR1 is LNHDA and CDR2 SQIVND (reference sequence). This CDR3 region has 15 residues. V dropped 4 bases and J dropped 4; count of bases not matched to a gene: 8. CDR3 region: CASSKPGQGAYEQYF. In DNA form, the CDR3 reads TGTGCCAGTAGTAAACCGGGACAGGGAGCGTACGAGCAGTACTTC.

The rearrangement links TRBV5-1 to TRBJ2-6, with 9 bases fitting TRBD1. From germline, CDR1 is SGHRS and CDR2 YFSETQ. This CDR3 region has 16 residues. J gave up 1 base and V 6 bases, and 5 bases lay outside the gene matches. The CDR3 reads CASTPGTGSGANVLTF. The CDR3 bases are TGCGCCAGCACCCCCGGGACAGGGTCTGGGGCCAACGTCCTGACTTTC. Full variable domain (missing parts from reference TRBV5-1 and TRBJ2-6): KAGVTQTPRYLIKTRGQQVTLSCSPISGHRSVSWYQQTPGQGLQFLFEYFSETQRNKGNFPGRFSGRQFSNSRSEMNVSTLELGDSALYLCASTPGTGSGANVLTFGAGSRLTVL.

V is TRBV6-5 and J is TRBJ1-6; D is perhaps TRBD1 (5 bases). This CDR3 has 16 residues. CDR1 is MNHEY and CDR2 is SVGAGI in the germline V gene. V shed 0 bases and J shed 9 bases, with 15 bases lying between them. This CDR3 reads CASSYSIQGGSSPLHF. The CDR3 DNA follows: TGTGCCAGCAGTTACTCGATTCAGGGTGGTAGTTCACCCCTCCACTTT.

The chain employs TRBV7-3 and TRBJ2-1; D perhaps matches TRBD2 (5 bases). Germline V CDR1 and CDR2: SGHTA, FQGTGA. CDR3 length: 17 residues. Trimming took off 4 bases at V and 0 bases at J, with 16 bases between the two ends. CDR3 protein: CASSSTLPGSSYNEQFF. The CDR3 DNA sequence: TGTGCCAGCAGCTCCACCCTACCGGGGAGCTCCTACAATGAGCAGTTCTTC. Looking up the rest from reference TRBV7-3 and TRBJ2-1 gives the full variable domain: GAGVSQTPSNKVTEKGKYVELRCDPISGHTALYWYRQSLGQGPEFLIYFQGTGAADDSGLPNDRFFAVRPEGSVSTLKIQRTERGDSAVYLCASSSTLPGSSYNEQFFGPGTRLTVL.

CDR3 protein: CAIMQGAGNTIYF. CDR3 DNA sequence: TGTGCCATCATGCAGGGGGCTGGAAACACCATATATTTT. The chain combines TRBV10-3 with TRBJ1-3; TRBD1 aligns across 7 bases. The trim removed 7 bases at V and 2 bases at J, leaving 2 bases unmatched. This CDR3 has 13 amino acids. Germline V CDR1 and CDR2: ENHRY, SYGVKD.

This clone was counted once. V is TRBV14 and J is TRBJ2-1, with D uncertain. There are 11 residues in the CDR3. The germline CDR1 and CDR2 sequences are SGHDN and FVKESK. Trimming took off 3 bases at V and 5 bases at J, with 2 bases between the two ends. CDR3 amino acids: CASSHNNEQFF. The CDR3 DNA sequence: TGTGCCAGCAGCCATAACAATGAGCAGTTCTTC.

A single count supports this clone. This rearrangement joins TRBV5-1 to TRBJ1-1; D call uncertain. The CDR3 extends over 15 amino acids. CDR1 SGHRS and CDR2 YFSETQ come from the germline V gene. The V end was cut by 1 base, the J end by 1 base, with 11 bases between. Here the CDR3 reads CASSLRIPGNTEAFF. In DNA form, the CDR3 reads TGCGCCAGCAGCTTGCGTATACCGGGGAACACTGAAGCTTTCTTT. The full variable domain, rest sourced from reference TRBV5-1 and TRBJ1-1, is KAGVTQTPRYLIKTRGQQVTLSCSPISGHRSVSWYQQTPGQGLQFLFEYFSETQRNKGNFPGRFSGRQFSNSRSEMNVSTLELGDSALYLCASSLRIPGNTEAFFGQGTRLTVV.

V gene TRBV3-1 (or the pseudogene TRBV3-2) combines with J gene TRBJ2-7; TRBD1 matches at 9 bases. The CDR3 is 15 residues long. The V gene end was trimmed by 1 base and the J gene end by 1 base; junction bases not matched to a gene: 2. Per germline, CDR1 LGHDT and CDR2 YNNKEL (reference sequence). The CDR3 coding sequence is TGTGCCAGCAGCCAAGTTGGACAGGGGTCCTACGAGCAGTACTTC. This codes for CASSQVGQGSYEQYF.